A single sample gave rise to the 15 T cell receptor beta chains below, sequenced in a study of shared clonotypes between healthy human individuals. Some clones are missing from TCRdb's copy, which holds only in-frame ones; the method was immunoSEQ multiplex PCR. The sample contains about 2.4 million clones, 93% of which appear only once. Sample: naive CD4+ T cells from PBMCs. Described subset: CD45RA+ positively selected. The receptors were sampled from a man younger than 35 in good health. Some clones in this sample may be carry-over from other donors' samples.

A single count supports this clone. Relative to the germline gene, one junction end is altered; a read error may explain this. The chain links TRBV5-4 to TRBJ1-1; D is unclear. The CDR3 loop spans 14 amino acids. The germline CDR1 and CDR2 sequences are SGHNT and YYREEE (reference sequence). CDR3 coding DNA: TGCGCCAGCAGCCAACATGGACTAAACACTGAAGCTTTCTTT. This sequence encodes CASSQHGLNTEAFF.

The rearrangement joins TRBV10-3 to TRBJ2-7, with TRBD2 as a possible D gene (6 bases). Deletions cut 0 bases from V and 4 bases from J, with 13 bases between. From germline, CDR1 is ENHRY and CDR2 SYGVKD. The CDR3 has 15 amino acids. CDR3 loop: CAISESNGTPYEQYF. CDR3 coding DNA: TGTGCCATCAGTGAGTCGAACGGGACTCCTTACGAGCAGTACTTC.

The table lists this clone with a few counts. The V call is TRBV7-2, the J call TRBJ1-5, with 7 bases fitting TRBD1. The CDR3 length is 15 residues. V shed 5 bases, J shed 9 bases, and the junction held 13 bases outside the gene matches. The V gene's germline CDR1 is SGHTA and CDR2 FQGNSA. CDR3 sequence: CASSLQGGPVWPQHF. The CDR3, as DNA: TGTGCCAGCAGCCTTCAGGGGGGGCCTGTGTGGCCCCAGCATTTT.

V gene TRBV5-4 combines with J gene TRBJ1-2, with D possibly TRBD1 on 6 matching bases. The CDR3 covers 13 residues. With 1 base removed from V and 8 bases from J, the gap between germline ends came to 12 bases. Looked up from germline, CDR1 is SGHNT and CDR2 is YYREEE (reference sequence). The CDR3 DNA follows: TGTGCCAGCAGCTTGCGTACAGGGCCCGGCTACACCTTC. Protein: CASSLRTGPGYTF.

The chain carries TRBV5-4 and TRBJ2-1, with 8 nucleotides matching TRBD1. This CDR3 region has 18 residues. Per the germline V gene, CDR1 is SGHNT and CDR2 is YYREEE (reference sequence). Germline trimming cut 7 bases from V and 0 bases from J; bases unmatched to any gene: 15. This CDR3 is CASADRAPIRDSYNEQFF. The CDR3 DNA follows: TGTGCCAGCGCGGACAGGGCGCCCATCCGGGACTCCTACAATGAGCAGTTCTTC. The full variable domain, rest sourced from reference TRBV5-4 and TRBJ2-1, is ETGVTQSPTHLIKTRGQQVTLRCSSQSGHNTVSWYQQALGQGPQFIFQYYREEENGRGNFPPRFSGLQFPNYSSELNVNALELDDSALYLCASADRAPIRDSYNEQFFGPGTRLTVL.

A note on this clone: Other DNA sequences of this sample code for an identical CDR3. CDR3 bases: TGTGCCAGCAGTTACTCGGCAGGGTGGTCCTACGAGCAGTACTTC. Translating it yields CASSYSAGWSYEQYF. The J gene is TRBJ2-7, the V gene TRBV6-5, with TRBD1 as a possible D gene (5 bases). This CDR3 has 15 residues. Germline CDR1 reads MNHEY; CDR2 reads SVGAGI. Trimming stripped 0 bases from V and 1 base from J, with 10 bases between.

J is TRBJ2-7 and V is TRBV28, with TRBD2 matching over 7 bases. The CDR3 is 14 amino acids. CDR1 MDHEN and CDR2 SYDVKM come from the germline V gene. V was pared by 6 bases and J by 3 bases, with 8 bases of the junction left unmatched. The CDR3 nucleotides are TGTGCCAGCAGCCAGAGCGGGAAGATCTACGAGCAGTACTTC. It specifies CASSQSGKIYEQYF.

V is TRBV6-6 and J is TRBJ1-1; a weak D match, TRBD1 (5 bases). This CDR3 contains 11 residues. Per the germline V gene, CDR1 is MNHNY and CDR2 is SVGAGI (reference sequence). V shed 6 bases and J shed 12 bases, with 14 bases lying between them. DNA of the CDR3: TGTGCCAGCAGCCACGGGGGGGGATCTTTCTTT. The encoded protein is CASSHGGGSFF.

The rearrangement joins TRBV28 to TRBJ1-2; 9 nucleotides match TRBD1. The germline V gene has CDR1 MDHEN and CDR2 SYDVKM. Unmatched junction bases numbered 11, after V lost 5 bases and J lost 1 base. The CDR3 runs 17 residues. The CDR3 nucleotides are TGTGCCAGCAGTACTTCATCCGGGACAGGGTTTAACTATGGCTACACCTTC. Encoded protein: CASSTSSGTGFNYGYTF.

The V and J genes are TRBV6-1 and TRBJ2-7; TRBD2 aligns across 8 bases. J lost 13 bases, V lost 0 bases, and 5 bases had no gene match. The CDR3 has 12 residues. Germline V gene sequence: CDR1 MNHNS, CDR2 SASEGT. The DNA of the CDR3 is TGTGCCAGCAGTGAAGCAGAGACTAGCGTCTACTTC. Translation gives CASSEAETSVYF.

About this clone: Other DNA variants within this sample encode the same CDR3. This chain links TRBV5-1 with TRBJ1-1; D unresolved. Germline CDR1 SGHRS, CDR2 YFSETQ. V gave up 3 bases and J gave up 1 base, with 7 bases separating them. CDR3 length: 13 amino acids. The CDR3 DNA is TGCGCCAGCAGCTCCTACAGGAACACTGAAGCTTTCTTT. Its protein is CASSSYRNTEAFF.

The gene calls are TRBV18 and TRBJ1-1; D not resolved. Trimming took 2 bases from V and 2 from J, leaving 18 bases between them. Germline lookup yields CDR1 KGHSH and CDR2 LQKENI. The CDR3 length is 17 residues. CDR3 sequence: CASSPLKGFEINTEAFF. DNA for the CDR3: TGTGCCAGCTCACCATTAAAAGGTTTTGAGATAAACACTGAAGCTTTCTTT.

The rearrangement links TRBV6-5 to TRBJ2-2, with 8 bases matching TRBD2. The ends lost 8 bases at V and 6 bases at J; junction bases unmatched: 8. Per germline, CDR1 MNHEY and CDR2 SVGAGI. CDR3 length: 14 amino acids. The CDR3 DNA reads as TGTGCCAGCGAGAGGACTAGCTTATCCGGGGAGCTGTTTTTT. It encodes CASERTSLSGELFF.

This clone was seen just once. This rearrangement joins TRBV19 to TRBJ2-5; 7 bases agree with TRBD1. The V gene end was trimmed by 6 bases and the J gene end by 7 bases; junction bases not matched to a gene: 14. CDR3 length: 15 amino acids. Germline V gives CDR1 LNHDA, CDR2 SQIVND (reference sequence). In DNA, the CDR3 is TGTGCCAGTAGGCCGGGACAGTCATTCGGCGGGACCCAGTACTTC. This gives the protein CASRPGQSFGGTQYF.

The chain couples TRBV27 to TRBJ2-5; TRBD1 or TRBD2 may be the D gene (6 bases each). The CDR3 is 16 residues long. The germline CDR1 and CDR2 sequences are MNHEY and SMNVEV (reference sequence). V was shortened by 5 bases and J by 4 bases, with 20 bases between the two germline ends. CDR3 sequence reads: CASSRGPPGAGETQYF. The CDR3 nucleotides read TGTGCCAGCAGTCGGGGCCCCCCGGGGGCCGGAGAGACCCAGTACTTC.